The clone carrying this T cell receptor beta chain was seen a few times. The data are from a study of low-dose radiotherapy and immunotherapy resistance in tumors. Study summary: Cohort 1 was given 0.5 Gy fractions every 2 weeks, 6.5 Gy in total. Every two weeks patients got nivolumab 240 mg flat dose, plus ipilimumab 1 mg/kg every six weeks, intravenously.

TRAV- and TRBV-specific primers were used for first-strand cDNA, which covered alpha and beta chains. TCR amplification used around 19 PCR cycles, a constant-region primer and a V-primer adapter. In TCRdb, the reads were re-called with MiXCR into one record per CDR3 protein. The sample has tens of thousands of distinct CDR3 sequences, 18% seen once. Stated time point: before trial treatment. From germline, CDR1 is SGHDT and CDR2 YYEEEE. This CDR3 has 16 residues. Trimming removed 6 bases from V and 0 bases from J, with 19 bases in between. This clonotype was sampled from a male donor with prostate cancer. The sample consisted of PBMCs, taken before treatment. This sequence joins TRBV5-6 and TRBJ2-7; D call uncertain. The CDR3 reads CASKLRVQLHSYEQYF. In DNA, the CDR3 is TGTGCCAGCAAACTAAGGGTGCAACTCCACTCCTACGAGCAGTACTTC. Full variable domain (missing parts from reference TRBV5-6 and TRBJ2-7): DAGVTQSPTHLIKTRGQQVTLRCSPKSGHDTVSWYQQALGQGPQFIFQYYEEEERQRGNFPDRFSGHQFPNYSSELNVNALLLGDSALYLCASKLRVQLHSYEQYFGPGTRLTVT.